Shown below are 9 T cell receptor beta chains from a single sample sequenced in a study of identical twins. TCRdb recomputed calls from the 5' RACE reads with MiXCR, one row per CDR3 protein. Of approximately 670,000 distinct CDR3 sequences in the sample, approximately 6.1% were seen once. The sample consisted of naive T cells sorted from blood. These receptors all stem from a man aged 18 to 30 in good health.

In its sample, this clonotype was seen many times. The CDR3 spells CATRDQSNTGELFF. The CDR3 coding sequence is TGTGCCACCCGGGACCAATCGAACACCGGGGAGCTGTTTTTT. The chain couples TRBV10-3 to TRBJ2-2; D tentatively fits TRBD1 or TRBD2 (5 bases each). Per the germline V gene, CDR1 is ENHRY and CDR2 is SYGVKD. This CDR3 contains 14 residues. V lost 10 bases to trimming and J lost 0 bases, with 12 bases between them.

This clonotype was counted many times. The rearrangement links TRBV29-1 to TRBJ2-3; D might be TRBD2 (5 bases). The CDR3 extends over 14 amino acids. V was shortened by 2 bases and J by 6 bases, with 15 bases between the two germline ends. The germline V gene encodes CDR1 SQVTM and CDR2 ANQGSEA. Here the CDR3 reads CSVERRLARDTQYF. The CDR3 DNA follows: TGCAGCGTTGAACGGCGATTAGCGCGGGATACGCAGTATTTT.

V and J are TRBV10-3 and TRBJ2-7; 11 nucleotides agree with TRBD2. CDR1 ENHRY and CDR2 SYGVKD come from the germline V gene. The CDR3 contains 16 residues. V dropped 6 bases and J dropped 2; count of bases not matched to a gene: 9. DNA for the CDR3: TGTGCCATCAGGTCGTCCCTTAGCGGGAGGGCCTACGAGCAGTACTTC. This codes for CAIRSSLSGRAYEQYF.

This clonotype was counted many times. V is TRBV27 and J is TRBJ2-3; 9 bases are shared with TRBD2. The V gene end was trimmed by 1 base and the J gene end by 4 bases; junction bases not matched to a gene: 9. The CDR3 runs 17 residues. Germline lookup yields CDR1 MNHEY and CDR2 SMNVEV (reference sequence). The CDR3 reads CASSLFRLAGEADTQYF. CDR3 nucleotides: TGTGCCAGCAGTTTATTTCGTTTAGCGGGAGAGGCAGATACGCAGTATTTT.

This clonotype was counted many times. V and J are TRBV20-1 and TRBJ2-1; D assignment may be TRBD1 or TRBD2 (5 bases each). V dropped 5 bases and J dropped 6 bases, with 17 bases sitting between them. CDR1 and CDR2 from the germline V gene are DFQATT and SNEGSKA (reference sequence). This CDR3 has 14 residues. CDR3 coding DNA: TGCAGTGCTGACCCCCGGGACCGCTTCAATGAGCAGTTCTTC. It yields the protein CSADPRDRFNEQFF.

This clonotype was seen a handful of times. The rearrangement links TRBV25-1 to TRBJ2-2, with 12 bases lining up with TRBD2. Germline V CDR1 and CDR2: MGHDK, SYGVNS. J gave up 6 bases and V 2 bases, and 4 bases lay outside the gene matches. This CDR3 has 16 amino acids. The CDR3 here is CASSEPTSGSPGELFF. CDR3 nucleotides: TGTGCCAGCAGTGAACCGACTAGCGGGAGCCCCGGGGAGCTGTTTTTT.

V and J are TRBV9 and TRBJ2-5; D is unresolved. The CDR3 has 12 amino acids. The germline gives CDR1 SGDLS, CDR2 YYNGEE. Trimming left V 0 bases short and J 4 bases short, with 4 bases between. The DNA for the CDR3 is TGTGCCAGCAGCGTAGACCCAGAGACCCAGTACTTC. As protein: CASSVDPETQYF.

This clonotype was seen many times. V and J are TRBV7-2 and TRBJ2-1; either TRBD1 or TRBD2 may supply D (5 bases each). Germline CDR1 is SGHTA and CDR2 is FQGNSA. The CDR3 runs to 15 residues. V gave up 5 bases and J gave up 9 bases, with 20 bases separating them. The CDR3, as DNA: TGTGCCAGCAGCCGCGACGCAGGAGGTGGGGCTGAGCAGTTCTTC. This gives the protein CASSRDAGGGAEQFF.

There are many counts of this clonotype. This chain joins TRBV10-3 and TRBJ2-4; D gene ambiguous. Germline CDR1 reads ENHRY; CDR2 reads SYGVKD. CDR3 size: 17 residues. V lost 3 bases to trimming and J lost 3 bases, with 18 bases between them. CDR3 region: CAISDSMTPLGKNIQYF. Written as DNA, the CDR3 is TGTGCCATCAGTGACTCCATGACCCCGCTCGGCAAAAACATTCAGTACTTC.